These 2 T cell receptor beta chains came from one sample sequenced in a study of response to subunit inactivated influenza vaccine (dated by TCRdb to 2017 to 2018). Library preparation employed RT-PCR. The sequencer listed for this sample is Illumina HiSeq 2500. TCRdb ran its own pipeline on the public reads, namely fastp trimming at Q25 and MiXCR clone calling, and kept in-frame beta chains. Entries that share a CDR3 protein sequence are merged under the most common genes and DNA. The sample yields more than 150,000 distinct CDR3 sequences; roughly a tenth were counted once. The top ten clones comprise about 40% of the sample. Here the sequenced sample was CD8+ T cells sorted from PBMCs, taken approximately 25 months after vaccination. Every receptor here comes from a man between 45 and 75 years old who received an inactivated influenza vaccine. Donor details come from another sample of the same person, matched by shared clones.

As DNA, the CDR3 is TGTGCCAGCAGCGGAGCGGGGGTTCACACCGGGGAGCTGTTTTTT. It codes for CASSGAGVHTGELFF. This rearrangement joins TRBV5-6 to TRBJ2-2; 8 bases line up with TRBD2. This CDR3 is 15 amino acids long. V shed 4 bases, J shed 3 bases, and the junction held 5 bases outside the gene matches. Germline CDR1 is SGHDT and CDR2 is YYEEEE.

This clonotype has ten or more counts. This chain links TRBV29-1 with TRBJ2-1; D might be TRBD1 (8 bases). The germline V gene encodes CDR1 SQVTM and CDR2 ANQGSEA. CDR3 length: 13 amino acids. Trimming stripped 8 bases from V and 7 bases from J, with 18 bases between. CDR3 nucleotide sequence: TGCAGCATACAGGGGGGGGAGCGAAATGAGCAGTTCTTC. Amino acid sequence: CSIQGGERNEQFF.